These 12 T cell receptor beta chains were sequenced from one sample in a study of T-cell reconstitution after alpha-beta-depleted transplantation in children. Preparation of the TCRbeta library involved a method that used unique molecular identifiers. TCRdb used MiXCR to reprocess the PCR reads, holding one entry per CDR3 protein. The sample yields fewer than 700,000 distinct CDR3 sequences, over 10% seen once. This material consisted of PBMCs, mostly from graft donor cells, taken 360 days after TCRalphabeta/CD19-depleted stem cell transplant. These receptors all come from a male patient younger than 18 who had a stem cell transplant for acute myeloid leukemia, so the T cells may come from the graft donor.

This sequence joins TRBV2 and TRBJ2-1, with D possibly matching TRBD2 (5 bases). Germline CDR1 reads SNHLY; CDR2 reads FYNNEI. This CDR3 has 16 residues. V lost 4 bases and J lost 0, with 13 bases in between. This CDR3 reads CASSGGVGRSYNEQFF. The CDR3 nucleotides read TGTGCCAGCAGTGGGGGAGTGGGTCGCTCCTACAATGAGCAGTTCTTC.

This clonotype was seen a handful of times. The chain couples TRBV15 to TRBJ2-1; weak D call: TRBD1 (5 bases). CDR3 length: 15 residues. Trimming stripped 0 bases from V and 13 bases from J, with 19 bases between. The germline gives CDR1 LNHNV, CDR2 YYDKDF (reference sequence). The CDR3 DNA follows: TGTGCCACCAGCAGAGACCCTTTAAACTCAGGGTGCCAGTTCTTC. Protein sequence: CATSRDPLNSGCQFF.

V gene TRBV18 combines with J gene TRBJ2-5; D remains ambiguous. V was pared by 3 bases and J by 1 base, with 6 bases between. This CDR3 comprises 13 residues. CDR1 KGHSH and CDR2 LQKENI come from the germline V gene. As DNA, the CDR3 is TGTGCCAGCTCACCCTTCCCCCAAGAGACCCAGTACTTC. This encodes CASSPFPQETQYF.

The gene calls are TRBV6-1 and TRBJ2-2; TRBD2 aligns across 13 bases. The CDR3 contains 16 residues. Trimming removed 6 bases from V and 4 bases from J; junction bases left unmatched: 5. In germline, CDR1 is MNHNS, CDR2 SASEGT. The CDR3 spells CASRGLAGVTTGELFF. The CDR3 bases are TGTGCCAGCAGAGGACTAGCGGGAGTAACCACCGGGGAGCTGTTTTTT.

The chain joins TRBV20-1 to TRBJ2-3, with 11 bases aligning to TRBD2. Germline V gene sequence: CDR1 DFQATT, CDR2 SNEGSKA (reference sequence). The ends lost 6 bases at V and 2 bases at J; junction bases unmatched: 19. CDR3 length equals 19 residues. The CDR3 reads CSAKTFGLAGLLITDTQYF. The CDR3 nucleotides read TGCAGTGCGAAGACCTTTGGACTAGCGGGCCTACTTATCACAGATACGCAGTATTTT.

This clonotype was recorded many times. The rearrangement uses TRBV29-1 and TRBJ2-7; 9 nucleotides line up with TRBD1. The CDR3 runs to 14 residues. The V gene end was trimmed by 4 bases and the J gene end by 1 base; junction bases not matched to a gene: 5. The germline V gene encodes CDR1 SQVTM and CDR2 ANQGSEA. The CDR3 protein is CSVGGQGPSYEQYF. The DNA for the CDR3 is TGCAGCGTTGGGGGACAGGGCCCTTCCTACGAGCAGTACTTC.

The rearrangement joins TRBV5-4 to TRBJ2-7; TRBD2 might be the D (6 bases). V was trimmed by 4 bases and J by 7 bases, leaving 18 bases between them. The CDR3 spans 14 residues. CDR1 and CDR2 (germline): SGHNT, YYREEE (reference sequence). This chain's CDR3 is CASSLVLGRREQYF. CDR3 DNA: TGTGCCAGCAGCCTTGTCCTAGGGAGGCGGGAGCAGTACTTC.

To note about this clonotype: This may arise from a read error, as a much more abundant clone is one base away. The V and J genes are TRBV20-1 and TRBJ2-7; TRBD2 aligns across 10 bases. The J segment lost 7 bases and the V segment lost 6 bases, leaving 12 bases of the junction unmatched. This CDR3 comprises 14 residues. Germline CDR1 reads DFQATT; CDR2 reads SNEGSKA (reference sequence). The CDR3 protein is CSAQRPAGGLEQYF. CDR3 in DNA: TGCAGTGCCCAGCGCCCAGCGGGAGGGTTAGAGCAGTACTTC.

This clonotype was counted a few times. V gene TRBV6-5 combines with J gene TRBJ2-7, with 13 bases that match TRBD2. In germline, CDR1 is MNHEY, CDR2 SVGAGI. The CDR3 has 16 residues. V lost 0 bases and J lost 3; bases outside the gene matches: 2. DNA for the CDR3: TGTGCCAGCAGTTACTCTGGACTAGCGGGAGTCTACGAGCAGTACTTC. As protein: CASSYSGLAGVYEQYF.

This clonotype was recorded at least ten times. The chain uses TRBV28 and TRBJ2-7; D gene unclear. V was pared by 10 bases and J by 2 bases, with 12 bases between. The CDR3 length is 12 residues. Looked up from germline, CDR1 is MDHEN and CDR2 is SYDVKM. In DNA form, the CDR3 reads TGTGCCACAAAGGGCCTTACCTACGAGCAGTACTTC. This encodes CATKGLTYEQYF.

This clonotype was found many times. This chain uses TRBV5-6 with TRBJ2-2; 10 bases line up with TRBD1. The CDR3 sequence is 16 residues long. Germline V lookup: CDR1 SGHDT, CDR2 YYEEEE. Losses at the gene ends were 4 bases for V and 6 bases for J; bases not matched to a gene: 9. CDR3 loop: CASSGVGTGAAGELFF. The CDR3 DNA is TGTGCCAGCAGCGGCGTAGGGACAGGGGCAGCCGGGGAGCTGTTTTTT.

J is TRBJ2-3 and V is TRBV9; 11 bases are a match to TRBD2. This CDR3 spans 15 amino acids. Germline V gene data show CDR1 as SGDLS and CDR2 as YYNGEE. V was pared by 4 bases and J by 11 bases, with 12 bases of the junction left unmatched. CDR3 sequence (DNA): TGTGCCAGCAGCCCACGACTAGCGGGAAACTTCGGGCAGTATTTT. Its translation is CASSPRLAGNFGQYF.